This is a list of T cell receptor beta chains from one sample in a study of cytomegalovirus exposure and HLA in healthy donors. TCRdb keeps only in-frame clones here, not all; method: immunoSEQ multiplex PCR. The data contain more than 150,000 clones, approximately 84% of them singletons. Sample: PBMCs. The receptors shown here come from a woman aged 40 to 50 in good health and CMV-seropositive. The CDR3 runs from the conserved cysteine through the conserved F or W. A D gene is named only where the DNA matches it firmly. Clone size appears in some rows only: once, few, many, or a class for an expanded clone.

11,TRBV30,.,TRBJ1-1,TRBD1,TGTGCCTGGAACAGGGGCGGGGAAGCTTTCTTT,CAWNRGGEAFF
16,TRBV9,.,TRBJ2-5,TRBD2,TGTGCCAGCAGCGTAGCGACTAGCGGGGCATGGGAGACCCAGTACTTC,CASSVATSGAWETQYF
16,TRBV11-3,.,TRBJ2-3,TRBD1,TGTGCCAGCAGCCAGTCCTGGACAGGGGAAACAGATACGCAGTATTTT,CASSQSWTGETDTQYF
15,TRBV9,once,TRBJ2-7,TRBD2,TGTGCCAGCAGCGTAGGCGCGAATACGGGGGGGGCGCAGTACTTC,CASSVGANTGGAQYF
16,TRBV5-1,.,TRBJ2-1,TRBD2,TGCGCCAGCAGCCTGGGACTAGCGGGGGGATACAATGAGCAGTTCTTC,CASSLGLAGGYNEQFF
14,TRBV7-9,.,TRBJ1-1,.,TGTGCCAGCAGCTCCCAAGCCTCACTCACTGAAGCTTTCTTT,CASSSQASLTEAFF
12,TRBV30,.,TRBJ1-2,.,TGTGCCTGGAGCACGAGGGTTTATGGCTACACCTTC,CAWSTRVYGYTF
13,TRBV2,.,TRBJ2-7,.,TGTGCCAGCAGTGCTCAGGGTTGGGACGAGCAGTACTTC,CASSAQGWDEQYF
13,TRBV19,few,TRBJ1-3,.,TGTGCCAGTAGTATCCCCCCGGGAAACACCATATATTTT,CASSIPPGNTIYF
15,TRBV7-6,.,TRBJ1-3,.,TGTGCCAGCAGCTTACTGCCAGGTGCTGGAAACACCATATATTTT,CASSLLPGAGNTIYF
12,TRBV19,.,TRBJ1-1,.,TGTGCCAGTAGCCCCACGTGGCCTGAAGCTTTCTTT,CASSPTWPEAFF
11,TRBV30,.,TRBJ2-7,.,TGTGCCTGGGTTCTCGGGGGAGAGCAGTACTTC,CAWVLGGEQYF
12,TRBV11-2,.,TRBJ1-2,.,TGTGCCAGCAACTCCGGAGGATTGGGCTACACCTTC,CASNSGGLGYTF
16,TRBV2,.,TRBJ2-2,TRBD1,TGTGCCAGCAGTGAACCGGGACAGCTGACAACCGGGGAGCTGTTTTTT,CASSEPGQLTTGELFF
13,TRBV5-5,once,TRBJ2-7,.,TGTGCCAGCAGCTTGCAGGGTAGCTACGAGCAGTACTTC,CASSLQGSYEQYF
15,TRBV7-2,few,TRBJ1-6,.,TGTGCCAGCAGCTTTGGCCGGGGGTATAATTCACCCCTCCACTTT,CASSFGRGYNSPLHF
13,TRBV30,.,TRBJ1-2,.,TGTGCCTGGAGATCGCGTTCGGGGGGTGGCTACACCTTC,CAWRSRSGGGYTF
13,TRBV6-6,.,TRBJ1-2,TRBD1,TGTGCCAGCTCCCCCTGGGACAGGGGAGGCTACACCTTC,CASSPWDRGGYTF
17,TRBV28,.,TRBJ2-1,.,TGTGCCAGCAGGCCGATGGGTGAGGGCGGGGGCCACAATGAGCAGTTCTTC,CASRPMGEGGGHNEQFF
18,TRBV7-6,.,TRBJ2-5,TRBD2,TGTGCCAGCAGCCCGTGGACTAGCGGGGCCAGTCCCCAAGAGACCCAGTACTTC,CASSPWTSGASPQETQYF
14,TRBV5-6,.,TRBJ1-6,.,TGTGCCAGCACCGGTGGGTTGGGGCGTTCACCCCTCCACTTT,CASTGGLGRSPLHF
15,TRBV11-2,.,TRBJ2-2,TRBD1,TGTGCCAGCAGTTTTGCAGGGGGCCGGGCCGGGGAGCTGTTTTTT,CASSFAGGRAGELFF
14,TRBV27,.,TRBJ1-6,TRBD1,TGTGCCAGCAAAAGGGGACAGGAAAATTCACCCCTCCACTTT,CASKRGQENSPLHF
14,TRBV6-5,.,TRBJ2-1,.,TGTGCCAGCATTAACTCAAACGGGAACAATGAGCAGTTCTTC,CASINSNGNNEQFF
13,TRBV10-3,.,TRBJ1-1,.,TGTGCCATCGATAAGGGGCCGGACACTGAAGCTTTCTTT,CAIDKGPDTEAFF
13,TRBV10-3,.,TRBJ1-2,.,TGTGCCATCAGCCCCGGGGATAACTATGGCTACACCTTC,CAISPGDNYGYTF
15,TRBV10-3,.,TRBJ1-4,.,TGTGCCATCAGTGAAGGGACGGAGGGGAGTGAAAAACTGTTTTTT,CAISEGTEGSEKLFF
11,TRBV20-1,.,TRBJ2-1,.,TGCAGTGCTCCTTTTAGCAATGAGCAGTTCTTC,CSAPFSNEQFF
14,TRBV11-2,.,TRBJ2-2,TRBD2,TGTGCCAGCAGCCGTCCGGGGGGTACCGGGGAGCTGTTTTTT,CASSRPGGTGELFF
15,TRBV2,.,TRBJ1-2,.,TGTGCCAGCAGCTACTTAAAGACAGAAGTCTATGGCTACACCTTC,CASSYLKTEVYGYTF
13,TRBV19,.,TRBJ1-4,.,TGTGCCAGTCGATGGGGCACGGATGAAAAACTGTTTTTT,CASRWGTDEKLFF
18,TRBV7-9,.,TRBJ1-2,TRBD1,TGTGCCAGCAGCCCCGTACCGGGACAGGGGGCGTCGGACTATGGCTACACCTTC,CASSPVPGQGASDYGYTF
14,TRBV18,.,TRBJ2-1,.,TGTGCCAGCTCACCGTACTCTGAAAGCAATGAGCAGTTCTTC,CASSPYSESNEQFF
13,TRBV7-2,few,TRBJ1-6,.,TGTGCCAGCAGCCAAACGAGGAATTCACCCCTCCACTTT,CASSQTRNSPLHF
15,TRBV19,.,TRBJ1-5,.,TGTGCCAGTAGTACGTGGGGGGGAGGAGATCAGCCCCAGCATTTT,CASSTWGGGDQPQHF
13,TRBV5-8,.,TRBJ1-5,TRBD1,TGTGCCAGCAGCCAGACAGGGATCCAGCCCCAGCATTTT,CASSQTGIQPQHF
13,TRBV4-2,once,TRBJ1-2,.,TGTGCCAGCAGCCAAGTTAACAGGGATGGCTACACCTTC,CASSQVNRDGYTF
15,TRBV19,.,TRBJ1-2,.,TGTGCCAGTAGTACACAGGGAAGGCTCCTTTATGGCTACACCTTC,CASSTQGRLLYGYTF
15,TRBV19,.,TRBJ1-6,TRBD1,TGTGCCAGTAGTATAGAGACAGGGAGAAATTCACCCCTCCACTTT,CASSIETGRNSPLHF